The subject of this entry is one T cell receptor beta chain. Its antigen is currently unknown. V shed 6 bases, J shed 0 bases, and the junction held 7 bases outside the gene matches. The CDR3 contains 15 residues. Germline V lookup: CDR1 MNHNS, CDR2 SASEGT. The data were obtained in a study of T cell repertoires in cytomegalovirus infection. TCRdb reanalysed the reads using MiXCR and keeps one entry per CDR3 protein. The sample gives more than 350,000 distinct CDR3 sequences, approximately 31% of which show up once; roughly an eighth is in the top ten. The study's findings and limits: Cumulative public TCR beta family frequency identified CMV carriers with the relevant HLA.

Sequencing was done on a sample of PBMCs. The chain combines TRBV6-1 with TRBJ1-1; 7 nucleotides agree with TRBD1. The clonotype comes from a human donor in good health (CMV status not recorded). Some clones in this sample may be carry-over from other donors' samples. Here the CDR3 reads CASRQTGLMNTEAFF. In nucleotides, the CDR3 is TGTGCCAGCAGACAGACAGGGCTCATGAACACTGAAGCTTTCTTT.